The source of this T cell receptor beta chain is a study of post-analysis software for immune sequencing data. Study findings and constraints: Samples sharing a preparation batch grouped tightly together when assessed by F measure. Included in a set of a handful of TRBV segments more frequent in patients than controls were TRBV5-6, TRBV5-1 and TRBV20-1.

With 8 bases removed from V and 4 bases from J, the gap between germline ends came to 24 bases. The CDR3 totals 17 residues. As to this clonotype: Its antigen is undetermined.

Unique molecular identifiers were present in the TCR beta cDNA libraries. TCRdb analysed the PCR reads with MiXCR anew, one entry per CDR3 protein. This table holds about 180,000 distinct CDR3 sequences, approximately 31% found once. The chain carries TRBV23-1 and TRBJ1-5; D uncertain. TRBV23-1 is an ORF, with its function uncertain. This sequence originates from a girl aged 5-17 years with multiple sclerosis. Sequencing used blood. The CDR3 reads CASPLDKVPKLNQPQHF. The CDR3, as DNA: TGCGCCAGCCCCCTAGATAAGGTCCCGAAGTTAAATCAGCCCCAGCATTTT.